Below are 8 T cell receptor delta chains sequenced from a single sample in a study of gamma-delta T cells after stem cell transplantation. TCRdb re-called the RT-PCR reads via CATT. Of about 14,000 delta-chain clones listed, around 33% were seen once; the top ten hold 3% to 4%. The specimen was gamma-delta T cells. These receptors were taken from a human donor. It is not recorded whose cells these are; they may come from a transplant donor.

The genes are TRDV1 and TRDJ1; 7 bases map to TRDD3. V dropped 2 bases and J dropped 5; count of bases not matched to a gene: 14. Germline assignment: CDR1 TSWWSYY and CDR2 QGS. The CDR3 loop spans 17 amino acids. The CDR3, as DNA: TGTGCTCTTGGGGAATCCCCTTCTTCCGTACTGGGGGATAAACTCATCTTT. This gives the protein CALGESPSSVLGDKLIF.

V and J are TRDV2 and TRDJ1; 7 bases agree with TRDD3. The CDR3 runs 19 residues. CDR1 and CDR2 (germline): GEAIGNYY, EKD. The J segment lost 7 bases and the V segment lost 8 bases, leaving 30 bases of the junction unmatched. DNA for the CDR3: TGTGCCTACTGGAGGGGGGATTCGGCCCCGAGCGGGGACGAGGCTAAACTCATCTTT. Protein product: CAYWRGDSAPSGDEAKLIF.

The chain uses TRDV3 and TRDJ1; 8 bases line up with TRDD3. Germline V gene data show CDR1 as TVYSNPD and CDR2 as GDNSRS (reference sequence). The CDR3 is 21 amino acids. V gave up 4 bases and J gave up 0 bases; unmatched junction bases: 28. CDR3 protein: CASGTSLITGGAAVDTDKLIF. CDR3 DNA: TGTGCCTCTGGGACTTCTTTGATCACTGGGGGGGCGGCGGTGGACACCGATAAACTCATCTTT.

Concerning this clone: Other nucleotide sequences in the sample specify the same CDR3. The chain couples TRDV2 to TRDJ3, with 13 bases identical to TRDD3. The V and J ends lost 3 bases and 1 base, in that order; junction bases with no gene match: 2. The germline gives CDR1 GEAIGNYY, CDR2 EKD. The CDR3 has 18 residues. CDR3 DNA sequence: TGTGCCTGTGACGTACTGGGGGATACGTCCTGGGACACCCGACAGATGTTTTTC. As protein: CACDVLGDTSWDTRQMFF.

This clone was picked up a small number of times. The gene calls are TRDV2 and TRDJ1, with 9 positions matching TRDD3. From germline, CDR1 is GEAIGNYY and CDR2 EKD. The CDR3 sequence is 13 residues long. V lost 3 bases, J lost 7 bases, and 5 bases stayed unmatched. The CDR3: CACDGDTASKLIF. The CDR3 DNA sequence: TGTGCCTGTGACGGGGATACGGCTTCTAAACTCATCTTT.

A few counts support this clone. The J gene is TRDJ3, the V gene TRDV2; TRDD3 matches 10 bases. CDR3 length: 20 amino acids. The germline CDR1 and CDR2 sequences are GEAIGNYY and EKD. V shed 0 bases and J 1 base; nucleotides not matched to a gene: 8. The CDR3 sequence is CACDTVRGDTRSWDTRQMFF. CDR3 sequence (DNA): TGTGCCTGTGACACCGTTAGGGGGGATACGCGGTCCTGGGACACCCGACAGATGTTTTTC.

A few counts support this clone. The chain employs TRDV1 and TRDJ1; 9 nucleotides align to TRDD3. The CDR3 has 23 residues. Looked up from germline, CDR1 is TSWWSYY and CDR2 is QGS. J was trimmed by 0 bases and V by 2 bases; bases with no gene match: 25. The CDR3 region is CALGEDNLLGDSEGLRYTDKLIF. The CDR3 coding sequence is TGTGCTCTTGGGGAAGATAACCTACTGGGGGACTCCGAGGGCTTACGATACACCGATAAACTCATCTTT.

CDR3 in amino acids: CAFIIVLGDYTDKLIF. In DNA, the CDR3 is TGTGCCTTCATCATTGTACTGGGGGATTACACCGATAAACTCATCTTT. This chain uses TRDV3 with TRDJ1, with 10 bases that match TRDD3. Germline V gene lookup returns CDR1 TVYSNPD and CDR2 GDNSRS (reference sequence). V trimming: 3 bases; J trimming: 0 bases; junction bases outside the gene matches: 10. The CDR3 is 16 residues long. Combining the CDR3 with reference TRDV3 and TRDJ1 gives the whole variable domain CDKVTQSSPDQTVASGSEVVLLCTYDTVYSNPDLFWYRIRPDYSFQFVFYGDNSRSEGADFTQGRFSVKHILTQKAFHLVISPVRTEDSATYYCAFIIVLGDYTDKLIFGKGTRVTVEP.